This TCR beta chain was documented in a study of CD8+ T cells in alopecia areata. Study details: Treatment of the treated patients consisted of oral tofacitinib, 5 to 10 mg twice daily. The study's findings and limits: For lesional scalp, especially alopecia totalis/universalis, clonality was higher than in normal scalp. There were many expanded lesional clones persisting in scalp and blood during tofacitinib.

Stated treatment: oral pan-JAK inhibitor, 5-10 mg twice daily. Alopecia areata patients gave lesional scalp punch biopsies and peripheral blood samples. The CDR3 runs 13 residues. The germline gives CDR1 LNHDA, CDR2 SQIVND (reference sequence). Trimming took off 2 bases at V and 4 bases at J, with 5 bases between the two ends. Reverse transcribed after extraction, RNA yielded cDNA as the sequencing template. Sequencing was performed with immunoSEQ multiplex PCR; in TCRdb, only in-frame clones are kept and a portion is missing. This table has about 180,000 clones, about 61% appearing once. In the case of this clone: Antigen unknown.

The V gene is TRBV19, the J gene TRBJ1-4; D ambiguous. The sequence came from a human donor with alopecia areata. Sequencing was performed on CD4+ T cells sorted from blood, taken between weeks 55 and 70, from a patient treated with tofacitinib. This chain's CDR3 is CASSIIHNEKLFF. The CDR3 region has the DNA TGTGCCAGTAGTATAATCCATAATGAAAAACTGTTTTTT. The whole variable domain, filled in from reference TRBV19 and TRBJ1-4, reads DGGITQSPKYLFRKEGQNVTLSCEQNLNHDAMYWYRQDPGQGLRLIYYSQIVNDFQKGDIAEGYSVSREKKESFPLTVTSAQKNPTAFYLCASSIIHNEKLFFGSGTQLSVL.